This T cell receptor (beta chain) was identified during a study of blood T cells in healthy people across ages. The CDR3 has 13 residues. The germline V gene has CDR1 DFQATT and CDR2 SNEGSKA (reference sequence). V dropped 0 bases and J dropped 6 bases, with 9 bases sitting between them. Approximately 9.1 milliliters was the volume of peripheral blood drawn from each donor. Primers used in a second PCR of roughly 6 to 11 cycles were a sample-barcoded 5' primer and a J-beta primer mix. TCRdb used MiXCR to reprocess the 5' RACE reads, holding one entry per CDR3 protein. Of about 830,000 distinct CDR3 sequences listed, about 59% are singletons.

The TCR originated in a man aged 30 to 39 in good health. The gene calls are TRBV20-1 and TRBJ1-5; D is unclear. Sequenced input: blood. The CDR3 reads CSARDPLIQPQHF. CDR3 DNA sequence: TGCAGTGCTAGAGATCCCCTAATTCAGCCCCAGCATTTT.